This T cell receptor beta chain was recorded in a study of cytomegalovirus exposure and HLA in healthy donors. Note on this clone: Its antigen is as yet unknown.

PCR was performed using 60 Vbeta and 13 Jbeta primers. Clones were sequenced by immunoSEQ multiplex PCR, and TCRdb holds only the in-frame ones, with some missing. The sample holds about 130,000 clones. V dropped 1 base and J dropped 3 bases, with 11 bases sitting between them. Germline V CDR1 and CDR2: SGHNT, YENEEA. The CDR3 contains 15 residues. Findings and caveats of the study: In a later analysis, parvovirus B19, influenza, CMV and Epstein-Barr virus appeared linked to several top co-occurrence clusters.

The sample consisted of PBMCs. The clonotype comes from a man aged 25-40 years in good health and CMV-seronegative. The genes are TRBV11-3 and TRBJ2-3; weak D call: TRBD1 (5 bases). CDR3 loop: CASSLGQPRTDTQYF. The CDR3 coding sequence is TGTGCCAGCAGCTTAGGACAGCCGCGGACAGATACGCAGTATTTT.